The count of the clone carrying this TCR beta chain is one. Antigen specificity is unknown. TCRdb's copy holds only in-frame clones and misses some; the assay was immunoSEQ multiplex PCR. The sample contains some 280,000 clones, 90% to 95% of which appear only once. The entry originates in a study of T cell responses to AZD1222 COVID-19 vaccine. The study, taken as a whole, reports: Spike-specific TCR breadth and depth both grew after two AZD1222 doses.

Trimming removed 3 bases at V and 2 bases at J, with 16 bases between. This CDR3 is 16 amino acids long. Germline lookup yields CDR1 MGHRA and CDR2 YSYEKL. The sequences come from peripheral blood, collected 28 days after the second AZD1222 dose. The chain joins TRBV4-1 to TRBJ1-2; the D is unclear. The clonotype was recovered from an adult who received the AZD1222 COVID-19 vaccine. The DNA for the CDR3 is TGCGCCAGCAGCCAGGGTCTCCGAGACGGAAACTATGGCTACACCTTC. Translation gives CASSQGLRDGNYGYTF.